The next 17 T cell receptor beta chains were all read from a single sample in a study of cytomegalovirus exposure and HLA in healthy donors. Use of 60 Vbeta and 13 Jbeta primers characterized the PCR. Measured with immunoSEQ multiplex PCR; TCRdb has only the in-frame clones, and not every one. This sample has about 92,000 clones, with 55% to 75% found just once. The sequenced sample consisted of PBMCs. These receptors all come from a woman under 30 in good health and CMV-seropositive.

V and J are TRBV7-2 and TRBJ2-3; D is possibly TRBD2 (5 bases). Germline CDR1 is SGHTA and CDR2 is FQGNSA. The CDR3 extends over 12 amino acids. The V end lost 4 bases, the J end lost 6 bases, and 8 bases lay between the germline ends. Written as DNA, the CDR3 is TGTGCCAGCAGCTCGCTAGCCGATACGCAGTATTTT. Translated: CASSSLADTQYF. Using reference TRBV7-2 and TRBJ2-3 for the parts outside the CDR3, the full variable domain is GAGVSQSPSNKVTEKGKDVELRCDPISGHTALYWYRQSLGQGLEFLIYFQGNSAPDKSGLPSDRFSAERTGGSVSTLTIQRTQQEDSAVYLCASSSLADTQYFGPGTRLTVL.

The V and J genes are TRBV2 and TRBJ2-1, with 8 bases lining up with TRBD2. J lost 6 bases, V lost 0 bases, and 13 bases had no gene match. Germline lookup yields CDR1 SNHLY and CDR2 FYNNEI. The CDR3 has 18 residues. CDR3 sequence (DNA): TGTGCCAGCAGTGAAGCTAGCGGGGCGGGCTTCTTAGGCAATGAGCAGTTCTTC. Translating it yields CASSEASGAGFLGNEQFF.

V gene TRBV7-9 combines with J gene TRBJ2-7; maybe TRBD2 (5 bases). Germline-derived CDR1 and CDR2 are SEHNR and FQNEAQ (reference sequence). V was trimmed by 3 bases and J by 2 bases, leaving 17 bases between them. This CDR3 is built from 16 residues. CDR3 in amino acids: CASSFPGGLGTYEQYF. The CDR3 DNA reads as TGTGCCAGCAGCTTCCCTGGCGGGCTAGGAACCTACGAGCAGTACTTC.

The V call is TRBV7-2, the J call TRBJ2-3, with TRBD2 matching 9 bases. The V gene's germline CDR1 is SGHTA and CDR2 FQGNSA. V lost 1 base and J lost 4; bases outside the gene matches: 3. The CDR3 totals 15 residues. The CDR3 DNA reads as TGTGCCAGCAGCTTAGGCGGGGGGGCCGCAGATACGCAGTATTTT. Translating it yields CASSLGGGAADTQYF.

In its sample, this clone was seen once. This rearrangement joins TRBV2 to TRBJ2-5, with TRBD2 matching 7 bases. Germline V lookup: CDR1 SNHLY, CDR2 FYNNEI. V lost 5 bases, J lost 0 bases, and 6 bases stayed unmatched. CDR3 length equals 15 residues. CDR3 sequence: CASSPGLPYQETQYF. The CDR3, as DNA: TGTGCCAGCAGTCCGGGACTACCGTACCAAGAGACCCAGTACTTC.

The V gene is TRBV5-6, the J gene TRBJ2-7; perhaps TRBD1 as D (6 bases). CDR1 and CDR2 (germline): SGHDT, YYEEEE. With 2 bases removed from V and 2 bases from J, the gap between germline ends came to 11 bases. The CDR3 covers 14 residues. CDR3 bases: TGTGCCAGCAGCTTCGATTCAGGGGCCTACGAGCAGTACTTC. This gives the protein CASSFDSGAYEQYF.

This clone turned up a few times. The chain employs TRBV9 and TRBJ2-7, with 11 bases that match TRBD1. V shed 0 bases and J 9 bases; nucleotides not matched to a gene: 2. Per germline, CDR1 SGDLS and CDR2 YYNGEE. The CDR3 length is 13 residues. The DNA of the CDR3 is TGTGCCAGCAGCGTAGGGACAGGGGGCGCGCAGTACTTC. It yields the protein CASSVGTGGAQYF.

This clone was observed a handful of times. The rearrangement uses TRBV7-2 and TRBJ1-2; tentative D call: TRBD1 (5 bases). Trimming shortened V by 5 bases and J by 1 base, and 17 bases separated the two germline ends. Germline assignment: CDR1 SGHTA and CDR2 FQGNSA. The CDR3 is 16 amino acids. DNA of the CDR3: TGTGCCAGCAGCCCACCGGGTAGGGGCGGTAACTATGGCTACACCTTC. This translates into CASSPPGRGGNYGYTF.

The CDR3 DNA reads TGTGCCAGCAGCTTTGGGGGCCCGAGCTCCTACGAGCAGTACTTC. Translated, it gives CASSFGGPSSYEQYF. This chain uses TRBV11-2 with TRBJ2-7; weak D call: TRBD1 (6 bases). Germline V gene lookup returns CDR1 SGHAT and CDR2 FQNNGV. Trimming stripped 3 bases from V and 0 bases from J, with 12 bases between. This CDR3 has 15 residues.

The rearrangement joins TRBV5-8 to TRBJ2-3; possibly TRBD2 for D (5 bases). V lost 4 bases and J 2 bases, leaving 17 bases between the germline ends. CDR1 is SGHTS, CDR2 YDEGEE, per germline. The CDR3 loop spans 16 amino acids. The CDR3 reads CASSQNGLSITDTQYF. Here the CDR3 DNA reads TGTGCCAGCAGCCAAAACGGACTGTCAATCACAGATACGCAGTATTTT.

V and J are TRBV7-8 and TRBJ2-7, with a tentative D call TRBD2 (7 bases). V was shortened by 0 bases and J by 9 bases, with 9 bases between the two germline ends. This CDR3 has 12 amino acids. Germline V gene lookup returns CDR1 SGHVS and CDR2 FQNEAQ. The CDR3 DNA reads as TGTGCCAGCAGCTTAGCGGGAGGGGGGCAGTACTTC. Translated, it gives CASSLAGGGQYF.

The rearrangement uses TRBV19 and TRBJ1-5; TRBD1 aligns across 8 bases. Germline V gives CDR1 LNHDA, CDR2 SQIVND (reference sequence). Unmatched junction bases numbered 10, after V lost 2 bases and J lost 4 bases. CDR3 size: 17 residues. The DNA for the CDR3 is TGTGCCAGTAGTATAAACCCCCGGACAGGGCGGAATCAGCCCCAGCATTTT. Translation gives CASSINPRTGRNQPQHF.

V and J are TRBV2 and TRBJ2-5; D is possibly TRBD1 (6 bases). This CDR3 has 14 amino acids. Trimming removed 6 bases at V and 2 bases at J, with 13 bases between. Germline CDR1 is SNHLY and CDR2 is FYNNEI. CDR3 DNA: TGTGCCAGCAGACCGATGACAGGTCAAGAGACCCAGTACTTC. Protein product: CASRPMTGQETQYF.

The chain links TRBV5-6 to TRBJ2-3; D perhaps matches TRBD2 (6 bases). Per germline, CDR1 SGHDT and CDR2 YYEEEE. The CDR3 has 16 amino acids. With 1 base removed from V and 3 bases from J, the gap between germline ends came to 15 bases. The CDR3 protein is CASSLTRGMGTDTQYF. CDR3 bases: TGTGCCAGCAGCTTGACCCGCGGGATGGGGACAGATACGCAGTATTTT.

The chain uses TRBV27 and TRBJ2-3, with D uncertain. Germline V gene data show CDR1 as MNHEY and CDR2 as SMNVEV (reference sequence). This CDR3 has 14 residues. Trimming took off 1 base at V and 6 bases at J, with 11 bases between the two ends. In nucleotides, the CDR3 is TGTGCCAGCAGTTTATTGTCGACTCGTGATACGCAGTATTTT. It specifies CASSLLSTRDTQYF.

The sample holds a few counts of this clone. The rearrangement links TRBV5-4 to TRBJ2-7, with 7 bases lining up with TRBD2. V was pared by 4 bases and J by 6 bases, with 13 bases of the junction left unmatched. Germline assignment: CDR1 SGHNT and CDR2 YYREEE (reference sequence). The CDR3 is 15 amino acids. CDR3 nucleotides: TGTGCCAGCAGCCCGGAGTTGCGGGAGAACGGCGAGCAGTACTTC. Its protein is CASSPELRENGEQYF. Variable domain in full (rest from reference TRBV5-4 and TRBJ2-7): ETGVTQSPTHLIKTRGQQVTLRCSSQSGHNTVSWYQQALGQGPQFIFQYYREEENGRGNFPPRFSGLQFPNYSSELNVNALELDDSALYLCASSPELRENGEQYFGPGTRLTVT.

This clone turned up a few times. V gene TRBV13 combines with J gene TRBJ1-1; no clear D. V lost 0 bases to trimming and J lost 7 bases, with 12 bases between them. The germline V gene encodes CDR1 PRHDT and CDR2 FYEKMQ (reference sequence). CDR3 length: 14 amino acids. CDR3: CASSLGGRRGEAFF. CDR3 bases: TGTGCCAGCAGCTTAGGGGGCAGGCGGGGTGAAGCTTTCTTT.